A selection of T cell receptor beta chains follows, all from one sample in a study of blood T cell repertoires in COVID-19. The repertoire was sequenced with immunoSEQ multiplex PCR; TCRdb's copy has only in-frame clones and lacks some. The repertoire consists of about 430,000 clones, with about 88% occurring once and the leading ten covering around 1.5%. Sequencing input: PBMCs or T cells enriched from blood (not recorded which). The receptor set was obtained from a woman between 18 and 29 years old who had been exposed to COVID-19. Both conserved end residues are part of each CDR3. Fields, in order: J gene, D gene, clone size, V gene, CDR3 protein, CDR3 DNA. A D gene is named only where the DNA matches it firmly. The size field is filled for only some rows; it gives once, few, many or a size class.

>TRBJ2-2|TRBD1|NA|TRBV9
CASSVTGGSTGELFF
TGTGCCAGCAGCGTGACAGGGGGTAGTACCGGGGAGCTGTTTTTT
>TRBJ1-3|TRBD1|NA|TRBV7-8
CASSIGQGFTGNTIYF
TGTGCCAGCAGCATAGGACAGGGCTTTACTGGAAACACCATATATTTT
>TRBJ2-1|NA|NA|TRBV5-4
CASSPQMGPPLYNEQFF
TGTGCCAGCAGCCCCCAAATGGGGCCGCCCTTATACAATGAGCAGTTCTTC
>TRBJ2-2|TRBD1|NA|TRBV5-1
CASSWGQGNTGELFF
TGCGCCAGCAGCTGGGGACAGGGGAACACCGGGGAGCTGTTTTTT
>TRBJ2-7|TRBD1|NA|TRBV28
CASSWTGSYEQYF
TGTGCCAGCAGCTGGACAGGCTCCTACGAGCAGTACTTC
>TRBJ1-1|TRBD1|NA|TRBV7-2
CASSFRAGTGDTEAFF
TGTGCCAGCAGCTTTAGGGCCGGGACAGGTGACACTGAAGCTTTCTTT
>TRBJ2-3|NA|NA|TRBV19
CASSSTGQLSTDTQYF
TGTGCCAGTAGCTCCACAGGACAGCTCAGCACAGATACGCAGTATTTT
>TRBJ2-1|TRBD2|NA|TRBV7-2
CASSLGTSGLNEQFF
TGTGCCAGCAGCTTAGGGACTAGCGGGCTCAATGAGCAGTTCTTC
>TRBJ1-1|NA|NA|TRBV6-5
CASIYSQGSNTEAFF
TGTGCCAGCATCTACTCACAGGGTTCGAACACTGAAGCTTTCTTT
>TRBJ1-1|NA|NA|TRBV19
CASSWGQTATEAFF
TGTGCCAGTAGTTGGGGCCAGACGGCCACTGAAGCTTTCTTT
>TRBJ1-2|NA|once|TRBV25-1
CASSGGEVGYTF
TGTGCCAGCAGTGGAGGGGAGGTTGGCTACACCTTC
>TRBJ2-3|NA|once|TRBV24-1
CATSDFDSYTDTQYF
TGTGCCACCAGTGATTTTGACTCCTACACAGATACGCAGTATTTT
>TRBJ2-3|TRBD2|NA|TRBV5-1
CASSSGGPGDTQYF
TGCGCCAGCAGCTCGGGAGGGCCAGGGGATACGCAGTATTTT
>TRBJ1-2|NA|NA|TRBV5-6
CASSSWTGGEPYGYTF
TGTGCCAGCAGCTCCTGGACCGGAGGGGAACCCTATGGCTACACCTTC
>TRBJ2-7|NA|NA|TRBV7-2
CASSNYGEQYF
TGTGCCAGCAGCAACTACGGCGAGCAGTACTTC
>TRBJ1-2|NA|once|TRBV2
CASSVLQGNGYTF
TGTGCCAGCAGTGTGTTACAGGGTAATGGCTACACCTTC
>TRBJ1-2|TRBD1|NA|TRBV25-1
CASRGTGGFDGYTF
TGTGCCAGCAGGGGGACAGGGGGATTTGATGGCTACACCTTC
>TRBJ2-2|NA|NA|TRBV11-2
CASSSPTGSGELFF
TGTGCCAGCAGCTCACCAACGGGGTCCGGGGAGCTGTTTTTT
>TRBJ1-3|NA|NA|TRBV5-1
CASSLAEGSGNTIYF
TGCGCCAGCAGCTTGGCCGAAGGGAGTGGAAACACCATATATTTT
>TRBJ2-1|NA|NA|TRBV19
CASSMGRGGPHEQFF
TGTGCCAGTAGTATGGGGCGGGGTGGTCCCCATGAGCAGTTCTTC
>TRBJ2-1|TRBD2|NA|TRBV24-1
CATSDPRLAGGGEQFF
TGTGCCACCAGTGATCCCAGACTAGCGGGAGGTGGTGAGCAGTTCTTC
>TRBJ1-4|NA|NA|TRBV2
CASSTLGRGEKLFF
TGTGCCAGCAGTACGTTAGGGCGGGGTGAAAAACTGTTTTTT
>TRBJ1-2|NA|NA|TRBV6-5
CASSVIPRQRDGYTF
TGTGCCAGCTCTGTTATCCCGCGACAGAGAGATGGCTACACCTTC
>TRBJ2-3|TRBD1|NA|TRBV5-1
CASSSTGGGTDTQYF
TGCGCCAGCAGCTCGACAGGGGGCGGCACAGATACGCAGTATTTT
>TRBJ1-1|NA|NA|TRBV7-2
CASSYVGGTEAFF
TGTGCCAGCAGCTATGTAGGGGGAACTGAAGCTTTCTTT
>TRBJ2-2|TRBD1|NA|TRBV27
CASSRDRGRGTGELFF
TGTGCCAGCAGTCGGGACAGGGGTCGGGGCACCGGGGAGCTGTTTTTT
>TRBJ1-4|TRBD1|NA|TRBV5-1
CASSAGTGEREKLFF
TGCGCCAGCAGCGCCGGGACAGGGGAGAGGGAAAAACTGTTTTTT
>TRBJ1-2|NA|NA|TRBV28
CASSPPSGANGYTF
TGTGCCAGCAGTCCACCGTCAGGGGCCAACGGCTACACCTTC
>TRBJ1-5|NA|NA|TRBV5-6
CASSLRDLSNQPQHF
TGTGCCAGCAGCTTAAGAGATCTTAGCAATCAGCCCCAGCATTTT
>TRBJ2-1|NA|NA|TRBV20-1
CSAGTYNEQFF
TGCAGTGCGGGGACTTACAATGAGCAGTTCTTC
>TRBJ2-5|TRBD2|NA|TRBV5-1
CASSSRGSGETQYF
TGCGCCAGCAGCTCGCGGGGGTCCGGGGAGACCCAGTACTTC
>TRBJ1-6|TRBD1|few|TRBV7-2
CASSTRAQGAVSPLHF
TGTGCCAGCAGCACTCGCGCTCAGGGGGCGGTTTCACCCCTCCACTTT
>TRBJ2-2|NA|few|TRBV29-1
CSVDAVGHRNPRNTGELFF
TGCAGCGTTGACGCAGTGGGACACCGGAACCCGAGAAACACCGGGGAGCTGTTTTTT
>TRBJ1-2|NA|NA|TRBV3-1/TRBV3-2
CASSQLARRGGGYTF
TGTGCCAGCAGCCAATTAGCCAGACGGGGTGGTGGCTACACCTTC
>TRBJ2-5|NA|NA|TRBV15
CATSRFGGAETQYF
TGTGCCACCAGCAGATTTGGGGGGGCCGAGACCCAGTACTTC
>TRBJ1-2|NA|NA|TRBV15
CATSEAGFGGYTF
TGTGCCACCAGCGAAGCGGGGTTTGGCGGCTACACCTTC
>TRBJ2-2|TRBD1|NA|TRBV7-9
CASSLGWDRNTGELFF
TGTGCCAGCAGCTTAGGATGGGACAGGAACACCGGGGAGCTGTTTTTT
>TRBJ1-1|TRBD1|NA|TRBV7-2
CASSPTGGRNTEAFF
TGTGCCAGCAGCCCAACAGGGGGTAGGAACACTGAAGCTTTCTTT
>TRBJ2-1|NA|NA|TRBV28
CASSKLQGISEQFF
TGTGCCAGCAGCAAACTGCAGGGGATCAGCGAGCAGTTCTTC
>TRBJ2-2|TRBD1|NA|TRBV25-1
CASSEDRGIAGELFF
TGTGCCAGCAGTGAAGACAGGGGGATAGCCGGGGAGCTGTTTTTT
>TRBJ2-1|TRBD2|NA|TRBV5-1
CASSLSAGGPNEQFF
TGCGCCAGCAGCTTGTCCGCGGGAGGGCCAAATGAGCAGTTCTTC
>TRBJ1-1|TRBD1|NA|TRBV3-1/TRBV3-2
CASSRGQTEAFF
TGTGCCAGCAGCCGGGGACAGACAGAAGCTTTCTTT
>TRBJ1-3|NA|few|TRBV18
CASSGTPGNTIYF
TGTGCCAGCTCCGGGACACCCGGAAACACCATATATTTT
>TRBJ2-7|TRBD1|NA|TRBV27
CASSLFGTGTHEQYF
TGTGCCAGCAGTTTATTCGGGACAGGGACACACGAGCAGTACTTC
>TRBJ2-7|TRBD1|NA|TRBV27
CASSLSFGTGGSYEQYF
TGTGCCAGCAGTTTATCCTTCGGGACAGGGGGGAGCTACGAGCAGTACTTC
>TRBJ2-7|NA|NA|TRBV11-2
CASSPTGDSYEQYF
TGTGCCAGCAGCCCCACGGGGGATTCCTACGAGCAGTACTTC
>TRBJ1-2|TRBD1|NA|TRBV7-9
CASSLSGQDGYTF
TGTGCCAGCAGCTTATCGGGACAGGATGGCTACACCTTC
>TRBJ2-1|TRBD2|NA|TRBV25-1
CASPGTSGCNEQFF
TGTGCCAGCCCCGGGACTAGCGGGTGCAATGAGCAGTTCTTC
>TRBJ1-3|TRBD1|few|TRBV9
CASSPPGQGNTIYF
TGTGCCAGCAGCCCCCCGGGACAGGGAAACACCATATATTTT
>TRBJ2-7|NA|NA|TRBV21-1
CASSRIPGQTGAYEQYF
TGTGCCAGCAGCAGGATTCCGGGACAGACGGGGGCCTACGAGCAGTACTTC
>TRBJ2-7|NA|NA|TRBV5-5
CASSLGPNSYEQYF
TGTGCCAGCAGCTTGGGGCCGAACTCCTACGAGCAGTACTTC